The clone carrying this TCR beta chain was counted many times. The data are from a study of molecular identifiers for immune sequencing clone quantification. TCRdb processed the PCR reads anew with MiXCR; each CDR3 protein has one entry. Here the sample spans approximately 320,000 distinct CDR3 sequences, 24% being singletons. This CDR3 spans 15 amino acids. V shed 0 bases, J shed 6 bases, and the junction held 4 bases outside the gene matches. From germline, CDR1 is MNHEY and CDR2 SVGAGI. The sequence came from a human donor in good health. Some libraries in this study had Jurkat cell RNA spiked in. The sequenced sample was naive CD8+ T cells from blood, with Jurkat cell RNA spiked in. Stated subset: FACS-sorted CD8+CD4-CCR7+CD45RA+ naive T cells. The chain joins TRBV6-5 to TRBJ2-3; 9 bases agree with TRBD2. This CDR3 reads CASSYSTSGRDTQYF. In DNA, the CDR3 is TGTGCCAGCAGTTACTCGACAAGCGGGAGGGATACGCAGTATTTT.